Sequencing of this TCR beta chain was carried out in a study of cytomegalovirus exposure and HLA in healthy donors. The PCR ran on 60 Vbeta and 13 Jbeta primers. Measured with immunoSEQ multiplex PCR; TCRdb has only the in-frame clones, and not every one. The sample has roughly 150,000 clones, approximately 70% seen once. Losses at the gene ends were 8 bases for V and 6 bases for J; bases not matched to a gene: 7. The germline V gene encodes CDR1 ENHRY and CDR2 SYGVKD. The CDR3 is 15 residues long. The sample was PBMCs. The sequence was obtained from a woman aged 18-29 years in good health and CMV-seronegative. The V gene is TRBV10-3, the J gene TRBJ2-1; TRBD2 matches at 13 bases. The CDR3 nucleotides read TGTGCCATCCGAAACACTAGCGGGAGGGCCAATGAGCAGTTCTTC. Protein: CAIRNTSGRANEQFF.